This TCR beta chain was recovered during a study of CD8 T cells in ankylosing spondylitis. Quantitative 5'-RACE with molecular barcodes generated TCR beta libraries. TCRdb ran MiXCR on the 5' RACE reads and lists one entry per CDR3 protein. This table holds about 110,000 distinct CDR3 sequences, about 24% found once. Concerning this clonotype itself: Its antigen is unidentified.

General study findings and limits: Significant enrichment of disease-linked clones was reportedly seen in matched ankylosing spondylitis synovial fluid.

What was sequenced was synovial fluid, either unsorted or a sorted T cell fraction (not recorded which). This sequence originates from a male donor with ankylosing spondylitis.

DNA of the CDR3: TGTGCCAGCTCACCCCACTCGCAGGGGGAAACTGAAGCTTTCTTT. Translation gives CASSPHSQGETEAFF. The chain employs TRBV18 and TRBJ1-1; 7 nucleotides agree with TRBD1. The ends lost 3 bases at V and 5 bases at J; junction bases unmatched: 9. The CDR3 is 15 amino acids. Looked up from germline, CDR1 is KGHSH and CDR2 is LQKENI.